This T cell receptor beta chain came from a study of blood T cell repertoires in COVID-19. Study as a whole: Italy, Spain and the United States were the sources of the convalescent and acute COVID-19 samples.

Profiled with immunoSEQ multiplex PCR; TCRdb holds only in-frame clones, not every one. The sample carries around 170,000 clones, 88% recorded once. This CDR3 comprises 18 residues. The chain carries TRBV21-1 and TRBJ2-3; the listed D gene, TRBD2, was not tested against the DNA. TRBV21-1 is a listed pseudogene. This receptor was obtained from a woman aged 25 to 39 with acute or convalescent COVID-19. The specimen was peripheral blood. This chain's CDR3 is CASSTHRDKRGDTDTQYF. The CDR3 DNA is TGTGCCAGCAGCACCCACCGGGACAAGCGGGGGGACACAGATACGCAGTATTTT.